These T cell receptor beta chains were read from a single sample in a study of cytomegalovirus exposure and HLA in healthy donors. TCRdb's table, derived via immunoSEQ multiplex PCR, lists solely in-frame clones and lacks some. The data hold some 200,000 clones, with under 80% observed a single time. The sample was PBMCs. These receptors all stem from a female donor in good health and CMV-seronegative. The CDR3 runs from the conserved cysteine through the conserved F or W. Each record gives: clone size, D gene, J gene, V gene, CDR3 length, CDR3 DNA, CDR3 protein. The D gene is left open where the match is weak. Rows may omit the clone size; those that give it use once, few, many or a size class.

clone_size: -
d_call: TRBD2
j_call: TRBJ2-3
v_call: TRBV10-3
cdr3_length: 14
cdr3_nt: TGTGCCATCAGTGAAGCGGGGGGCACAGATACGCAGTATTTT
cdr3_aa: CAISEAGGTDTQYF

clone_size: few
d_call: TRBD2
j_call: TRBJ2-2
v_call: TRBV30
cdr3_length: 15
cdr3_nt: TGTGCCTGGAGTCGACTAGCGATGAACACCGGGGAGCTGTTTTTT
cdr3_aa: CAWSRLAMNTGELFF

clone_size: -
d_call: TRBD2
j_call: TRBJ2-2
v_call: TRBV9
cdr3_length: 20
cdr3_nt: TGTGCCAGCAGCGTTTCCGGGACTAGCGGGAGGGCCAGCAACACCGGGGAGCTGTTTTTT
cdr3_aa: CASSVSGTSGRASNTGELFF

clone_size: few
d_call: TRBD1
j_call: TRBJ1-1
v_call: TRBV5-1
cdr3_length: 14
cdr3_nt: TGCGCCAGCAGCGACAGGGGGAAAAAAACTGAAGCTTTCTTT
cdr3_aa: CASSDRGKKTEAFF

clone_size: few
d_call: -
j_call: TRBJ1-6
v_call: TRBV7-7
cdr3_length: 15
cdr3_nt: TGTGCTAGCAGCTTAGTCCAGGGGAATAATTCACCCCTCCACTTT
cdr3_aa: CASSLVQGNNSPLHF

clone_size: -
d_call: TRBD1
j_call: TRBJ2-7
v_call: TRBV6-1
cdr3_length: 15
cdr3_nt: TGTGCCAGCAGTGAACACAGGGGGTCCCCATTGGAGCAGTACTTC
cdr3_aa: CASSEHRGSPLEQYF

clone_size: -
d_call: -
j_call: TRBJ1-1
v_call: TRBV30
cdr3_length: 13
cdr3_nt: TGTGCCTGGAGTGTGGCCGAGGCGGGAAGGGCTTTCTTT
cdr3_aa: CAWSVAEAGRAFF

clone_size: -
d_call: -
j_call: TRBJ1-5
v_call: TRBV28
cdr3_length: 15
cdr3_nt: TGTGCCAGCAGTTTAACCGGGGATAGCAATCAGCCCCAGCATTTT
cdr3_aa: CASSLTGDSNQPQHF

clone_size: few
d_call: -
j_call: TRBJ2-7
v_call: TRBV28
cdr3_length: 14
cdr3_nt: TGTGCCAGCAGTTTACTAGGCGGGTCCTACGAGCAGTACTTC
cdr3_aa: CASSLLGGSYEQYF

clone_size: -
d_call: -
j_call: TRBJ1-5
v_call: TRBV30
cdr3_length: 16
cdr3_nt: TGTGCCTGGAGTGTCCAGACCGGGGGGAGCAATCAGCCCCAGCATTTT
cdr3_aa: CAWSVQTGGSNQPQHF

clone_size: -
d_call: TRBD2
j_call: TRBJ2-5
v_call: TRBV9
cdr3_length: 16
cdr3_nt: TGTGCCAGCAGCCAGGGCGGGGGGCCCACCCAGGAGACCCAGTACTTC
cdr3_aa: CASSQGGGPTQETQYF

clone_size: -
d_call: TRBD2
j_call: TRBJ2-7
v_call: TRBV30
cdr3_length: 14
cdr3_nt: TGTGCCTGGAGGAAGGGACTAGCATCCTACGAGCAGTACTTC
cdr3_aa: CAWRKGLASYEQYF

clone_size: -
d_call: TRBD1
j_call: TRBJ1-2
v_call: TRBV30
cdr3_length: 18
cdr3_nt: TGTGCCTGGAGGGTGGGAGACAGGGGGCTTTTCTCCCCCTATGGCTACACCTTC
cdr3_aa: CAWRVGDRGLFSPYGYTF

clone_size: -
d_call: TRBD1
j_call: TRBJ2-5
v_call: TRBV6-5
cdr3_length: 14
cdr3_nt: TGTGCCAGCAGTTACGGCGACAGGGGGGAGACCCAGTACTTC
cdr3_aa: CASSYGDRGETQYF

clone_size: -
d_call: -
j_call: TRBJ2-2
v_call: TRBV11-2
cdr3_length: 13
cdr3_nt: TGTGCCAGCAGCTCTCCGAGGGCCGGGGAGCTGTTTTTT
cdr3_aa: CASSSPRAGELFF

clone_size: -
d_call: TRBD2
j_call: TRBJ2-5
v_call: TRBV2
cdr3_length: 15
cdr3_nt: TGTGCCAGCAGTGATCCGCGGGGGGACCAAGAGACCCAGTACTTC
cdr3_aa: CASSDPRGDQETQYF

clone_size: -
d_call: -
j_call: TRBJ2-1
v_call: TRBV29-1
cdr3_length: 13
cdr3_nt: TGCAGCGTTGGGCTACCGGGCGGGAATGAGCAGTTCTTC
cdr3_aa: CSVGLPGGNEQFF

clone_size: few
d_call: TRBD1
j_call: TRBJ2-3
v_call: TRBV5-5
cdr3_length: 15
cdr3_nt: TGTGCCAGCATCCCTGGGACAGGGAGAACAGATACGCAGTATTTT
cdr3_aa: CASIPGTGRTDTQYF

clone_size: -
d_call: -
j_call: TRBJ2-3
v_call: TRBV9
cdr3_length: 14
cdr3_nt: TGTGCCAGCAGCGTTGAGCGCAACACAGATACGCAGTATTTT
cdr3_aa: CASSVERNTDTQYF

clone_size: -
d_call: -
j_call: TRBJ1-1
v_call: TRBV6-1
cdr3_length: 13
cdr3_nt: TGTGCCAGCAGTCAAAGACAGAACACTGAAGCTTTCTTT
cdr3_aa: CASSQRQNTEAFF

clone_size: -
d_call: TRBD1
j_call: TRBJ1-2
v_call: TRBV28
cdr3_length: 13
cdr3_nt: TGTGCCAGCAGTCCGACAGGGAACTATGGCTACACCTTC
cdr3_aa: CASSPTGNYGYTF

clone_size: few
d_call: TRBD1
j_call: TRBJ1-1
v_call: TRBV6-6
cdr3_length: 14
cdr3_nt: TGTGCCAGCAGAGTCCGGGACAGGGTGCCTGAAGCTTTCTTT
cdr3_aa: CASRVRDRVPEAFF